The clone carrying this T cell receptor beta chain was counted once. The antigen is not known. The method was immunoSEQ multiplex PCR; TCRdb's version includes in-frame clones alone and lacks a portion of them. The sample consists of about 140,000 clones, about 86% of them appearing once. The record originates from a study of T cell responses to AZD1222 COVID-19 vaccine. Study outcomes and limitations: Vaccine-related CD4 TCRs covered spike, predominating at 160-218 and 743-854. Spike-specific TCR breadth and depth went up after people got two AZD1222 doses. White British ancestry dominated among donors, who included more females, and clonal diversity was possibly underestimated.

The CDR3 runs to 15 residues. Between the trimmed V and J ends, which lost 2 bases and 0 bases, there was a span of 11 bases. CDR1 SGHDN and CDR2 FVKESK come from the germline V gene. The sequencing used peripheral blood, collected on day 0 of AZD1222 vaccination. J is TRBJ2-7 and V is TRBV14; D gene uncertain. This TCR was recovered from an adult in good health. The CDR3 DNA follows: TGTGCCAGCAGCCAAAAGGGCCTCACCTCCTACGAGCAGTACTTC. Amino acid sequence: CASSQKGLTSYEQYF.